This is a list of T cell receptor beta chains from one sample in a study of shared clonotypes between healthy human individuals. Profiling relied on immunoSEQ multiplex PCR, and the TCRdb table lists in-frame clones only, not all of them. The profile shows some 2,500,000 clones, less than 95% of them singletons. Sequencing used naive CD4+ T cells from PBMCs. Receptors were obtained from a man between 18 and 29 years old in good health. Some clones in this sample may be carry-over from other donors' samples. CDR3s include the opening cysteine and the closing phenylalanine or tryptophan. The order of the fields is D gene, J gene, V gene, CDR3 DNA, CDR3 protein. The D gene is left open where the match is weak.

d_call: TRBD2
j_call: TRBJ2-7
v_call: TRBV4-1
cdr3_nt: TGCGCCAGCAGCCAAGATCCCGGGACTAGCCGGACATACGAGCAGTACTTC
cdr3_aa: CASSQDPGTSRTYEQYF

d_call: TRBD1
j_call: TRBJ2-7
v_call: TRBV5-1
cdr3_nt: TGCGCCAGCAGCTTGGGTCGGACAGGGGAGTCCTACGAGCAGTACTTC
cdr3_aa: CASSLGRTGESYEQYF

d_call: .
j_call: TRBJ1-1
v_call: TRBV21-1
cdr3_nt: TGTGCCAGCAGCGCGCCGGTGCAAGTCCCTGAAGCTTTCTTT
cdr3_aa: CASSAPVQVPEAFF

d_call: TRBD1
j_call: TRBJ2-7
v_call: TRBV11-3
cdr3_nt: TGTGCCAGCAGCCGCAACCGGAACAGGGGAGACAGCGAGCAGTACTTC
cdr3_aa: CASSRNRNRGDSEQYF

d_call: .
j_call: TRBJ1-2
v_call: TRBV19
cdr3_nt: TGTGCCAGTAGTATTGGAGGGCAAGGGCCGAACGGCTACACCTTC
cdr3_aa: CASSIGGQGPNGYTF

d_call: .
j_call: TRBJ2-5
v_call: TRBV6-5
cdr3_nt: TGTGCCAGCAGTTACGGTCAGCAAGAGACCCAGTACTTC
cdr3_aa: CASSYGQQETQYF

d_call: .
j_call: TRBJ2-4
v_call: TRBV2
cdr3_nt: TGTGCCAGCAGTGAGAGGCCCTGGAGCGACGCCAAAAACATTCAGTACTTC
cdr3_aa: CASSERPWSDAKNIQYF

d_call: TRBD1
j_call: TRBJ2-7
v_call: TRBV5-1
cdr3_nt: TGCGCCAGCAGCGCGGGGACAGGGGGCTTGGAGCAGTACTTC
cdr3_aa: CASSAGTGGLEQYF

d_call: TRBD1
j_call: TRBJ2-2
v_call: TRBV5-8
cdr3_nt: TGTGCCAGCAGCTTGCGGCAGGGGGCGGTCGGGGAGCTGTTTTTT
cdr3_aa: CASSLRQGAVGELFF

d_call: TRBD2
j_call: TRBJ2-1
v_call: TRBV2
cdr3_nt: TGTGCCAAAGAAGTGGGACTAGCGGGAGACTTTTACAATGAGCAGTTCTTC
cdr3_aa: CAKEVGLAGDFYNEQFF

d_call: .
j_call: TRBJ2-1
v_call: TRBV10-3
cdr3_nt: TGTGCCATCATGGGCGGAATTCCCGAGGGGGAGCAGTTCTTC
cdr3_aa: CAIMGGIPEGEQFF